This is a list of T cell receptor beta chains from one sample in a study of control samples from healthy donors and cancer patients. Repertoires were generated with immunoSEQ multiplex PCR, while TCRdb's copy carries only in-frame clones and drops some. The sample has 150,000 to 200,000 clones, about nine tenths seen once. Sequenced: blood. The receptor source for this set is a woman in her 30s in good health. Each CDR3 is given with its conserved first and last residue. D genes are given only for firm matches. Expanded clones get a size class; other rows say once, few or many, or leave the size out.

-,-,TRBJ2-3,TRBV5-1,TGCGCCAGCAGCTTGCGGTCGGCTAGCGGCACAGATACGCAGTATTTT,CASSLRSASGTDTQYF
once,TRBD2,TRBJ2-1,TRBV20-1,TGCGGCGGGAGGGCCGGCTATGAGCAGTTCTTC,CGGRAGYEQFF
-,-,TRBJ2-2,TRBV7-3,TGTGCCAGCAGCTTAATTTTGAACACCGGGGAGCTGTTTTTT,CASSLILNTGELFF
-,-,TRBJ2-2,TRBV7-2,TGTGCCAGCAGCTTGGAGGGGGGGGCTGCCGGGGAGCTGTTTTTT,CASSLEGGAAGELFF
-,-,TRBJ1-1,TRBV10-3,TGTGCCATCAGTGTAGGTCTAAACACTGAAGCTTTCTTT,CAISVGLNTEAFF
-,-,TRBJ2-6,TRBV7-3,TGTGCCAGCAGCGTACAGGGGTTCGGGGGCTCTGGGGCCAACGTCCTGACTTTC,CASSVQGFGGSGANVLTF
-,-,TRBJ2-7,TRBV5-6,TGTGCCAGCAGCTTGGAAGGGTCCTACGAGCAGTACTTC,CASSLEGSYEQYF
-,TRBD2,TRBJ2-3,TRBV24-1,TGTGCCACCAACCCGGGACTAGCGGACACAGATACGCAGTATTTT,CATNPGLADTDTQYF
-,-,TRBJ2-1,TRBV2,TGTGCCAGCAGTGAAAGGAGGTACAATGAGCAGTTCTTC,CASSERRYNEQFF
many,TRBD2,TRBJ2-1,TRBV6-4,TGTGCCAGCAGTGAACTAGCGGGGGGCTACAATGAGCAGTTCTTC,CASSELAGGYNEQFF
-,-,TRBJ1-5,TRBV2,TGTGCCAGCAGTGCGTTGACAGGAGGGCAGCCCCAGCATTTT,CASSALTGGQPQHF
-,-,TRBJ2-7,TRBV7-9,TGTGCCAGCAGCTTAGAAGGGGGCTACGAGCAGTACTTC,CASSLEGGYEQYF
-,-,TRBJ2-7,TRBV19,TGTGCCAGTAGTATGGACACCTACGAGCAGTACTTC,CASSMDTYEQYF
-,-,TRBJ2-1,TRBV27,TGTGCCAGCAGTTTATCAGAGGATGAGCAGTTCTTC,CASSLSEDEQFF
-,-,TRBJ2-7,TRBV29-1,TGCAGCGTTGAAGTGGGGGCTTACGAGCAGTACTTC,CSVEVGAYEQYF
-,TRBD2,TRBJ2-7,TRBV19,TGTGCCAGTAGTATAGACCCAGCGGGAGGGTACGAGCAGTACTTC,CASSIDPAGGYEQYF
-,-,TRBJ1-3,TRBV6-6,TGTGCCAGCAGAAACTCTGGAAACACCATATATTTT,CASRNSGNTIYF
-,-,TRBJ1-6,TRBV5-4,TGTGCCAGCAGCTCCCGGGATGATAATTCACCCCTCCACTTT,CASSSRDDNSPLHF
-,-,TRBJ1-4,TRBV7-9,TGTGCCAGCAGCTTAGACCTTGCAACTAATGAAAAACTGTTTTTT,CASSLDLATNEKLFF
-,-,TRBJ2-5,TRBV5-4,TGTGCCAGCAGCTTGGGGGGGGAGCAAGAGACCCAGTACTTC,CASSLGGEQETQYF
-,-,TRBJ2-7,TRBV7-2,TGTGCCAGCAGTGGAGCGGCAGTTCCGTCCGAGCAGTACTTC,CASSGAAVPSEQYF
-,-,TRBJ1-5,TRBV20-1,TGCAGTGCTAGTCCCACAGGGTATAGCAATCAGCCCCAGCATTTT,CSASPTGYSNQPQHF
once,-,TRBJ2-1,TRBV7-3,TGTGCCAGCAGCTTACCGACTACCAACAATGAGCAGTTCTTC,CASSLPTTNNEQFF
-,-,TRBJ1-2,TRBV27,TGTGCCAGCAGCTCGCTAAGCAGGGGATATGGCTACACCTTC,CASSSLSRGYGYTF
-,-,TRBJ2-3,TRBV7-2,TGTGCCAGCAGCTTAGGCGGGCCCCGCACAGATACGCAGTATTTT,CASSLGGPRTDTQYF
-,-,TRBJ1-6,TRBV6-6,TGTGCCAGCAGCCTTAATTCACCCCTCCACTTT,CASSLNSPLHF
-,-,TRBJ2-5,TRBV28,TGTGCCAGCAGTTTAGGCGGGCAGGTGGAGACCCAGTACTTC,CASSLGGQVETQYF
once,TRBD2,TRBJ2-1,TRBV10-2,TGCGCCAGCACGACCCGGACTAGCGGGAGGGGTGAGCAGTTCTTC,CASTTRTSGRGEQFF
-,-,TRBJ2-1,TRBV30,TGTGCCTGGAGTGTGGTCTACTACAATGAGCAGTTCTTC,CAWSVVYYNEQFF
-,TRBD2,TRBJ2-5,TRBV6-1,TGTGCCAGCAGTGAAGCAATAGCGGGGGGTTTAGAGACCCAGTACTTC,CASSEAIAGGLETQYF
once,TRBD2,TRBJ2-5,TRBV15,TGTGCCACCAGCAGAGATCGGGGGGGGCACCAAGAGACCCAGTACTTC,CATSRDRGGHQETQYF
-,TRBD1,TRBJ1-2,TRBV2,TGTGCCAGCAGTGAGCGGGACAGCGCCTACTATGGCTACACCTTC,CASSERDSAYYGYTF
-,TRBD1,TRBJ2-7,TRBV6-5,TGTGCCAGCACCCGCGGGACAGGGGTCTACGAGCAGTACTTC,CASTRGTGVYEQYF
-,TRBD2,TRBJ2-7,TRBV11-1,TGTGCCAGCAGCTTAGGAGCGGGAGGGATCTACGAGCAGTACTTC,CASSLGAGGIYEQYF
few,TRBD1,TRBJ1-4,TRBV27,TGTGCCAGCAGTCCCCGGGACAGGGCAACTAATGAAAAACTGTTTTTT,CASSPRDRATNEKLFF
few,TRBD2,TRBJ2-1,TRBV5-1,TGCGCCAGCAGCTTGACTAGCGGGGGGTCCTACAATGAGCAGTTCTTC,CASSLTSGGSYNEQFF
-,TRBD2,TRBJ2-2,TRBV10-3,TGTGCCATCAGTGAAGCTAGCGGGGGGAACACCGGGGAGCTGTTTTTT,CAISEASGGNTGELFF
-,TRBD2,TRBJ2-3,TRBV5-6,TGTGCCAGCAGCTTGCGGGGGGGCACAGATACGCAGTATTTT,CASSLRGGTDTQYF
-,TRBD1,TRBJ2-7,TRBV28,TGTGCCAGCACTTATAACAGGGGCCACGAGCAGTACTTC,CASTYNRGHEQYF
once,TRBD1,TRBJ1-1,TRBV5-1,TGCGCCAGCAGCCCCTGGACAGGGAACACTGAAGCTTTCTTT,CASSPWTGNTEAFF
-,TRBD1,TRBJ1-5,TRBV4-1,TGCGCCAGCAGCCAAAAGGGGGACAGGGGCAATCAGCCCCAGCATTTT,CASSQKGDRGNQPQHF
-,-,TRBJ2-1,TRBV7-2,TGTGCCAGCAGCTTAGATCGGAGCTCCTACAATGAGCAGTTCTTC,CASSLDRSSYNEQFF
-,TRBD2,TRBJ2-5,TRBV4-1,TGCGCCAGCAGCCAACGGACTAGCGGGCCCCAAGAGACCCAGTACTTC,CASSQRTSGPQETQYF
-,-,TRBJ1-6,TRBV18,TGTGCCAGCTCAACCCCGGGACGGAATAATTCACCCCTCCACTTT,CASSTPGRNNSPLHF
-,-,TRBJ1-5,TRBV19,TGTGCCAGTAGTATAGATAAGGGCCAGCCCCAGCATTTT,CASSIDKGQPQHF
-,-,TRBJ1-1,TRBV10-3,TGTGCCATCAGTGAGAGAGAACACGCAGCTTTCTTT,CAISEREHAAFF